These 22 T cell receptor beta chains were all obtained from the same sample, sequenced in a study of blood T cell repertoires in COVID-19. Assay: immunoSEQ multiplex PCR; the TCRdb copy retains only in-frame clones and omits some. The sample holds roughly 190,000 clones, about 91% seen once. What was sequenced was PBMCs or T cells enriched from blood (not recorded which). The receptors stem from a woman aged 18 to 35 who had recovered from COVID-19.

The rearrangement links TRBV7-9 to TRBJ1-2; D is unresolved. CDR1 and CDR2 from the germline V gene are SEHNR and FQNEAQ (reference sequence). Trimming took off 0 bases at V and 8 bases at J, with 10 bases between the two ends. The CDR3 length is 13 residues. Written as DNA, the CDR3 is TGTGCCAGCAGCTTAGCCGCAGGATGGGGCTACACCTTC. It is translated as CASSLAAGWGYTF.

This sequence joins TRBV12-1 and TRBJ2-1; the table calls TRBD2, which could not be checked here. TRBV12-1 is designated a pseudogene. The CDR3 covers 15 residues. In DNA, the CDR3 is TGTGCCAGCAGCTTGGGACTAGCGGTGCCGAGTGAGCAGTTCTTC. This codes for CASSLGLAVPSEQFF.

The CDR3 nucleotides are TGCGCCAGCAGCATTGGACGGGGCAAAAACATTCAGTACTTC. It codes for CASSIGRGKNIQYF. This chain connects TRBV5-1 to TRBJ2-4; D perhaps matches TRBD2 (5 bases). Germline values: CDR1 SGHRS, CDR2 YFSETQ. With 4 bases removed from V and 3 bases from J, the gap between germline ends came to 11 bases. The CDR3 length is 14 residues. The whole variable domain, filled in from reference TRBV5-1 and TRBJ2-4, reads KAGVTQTPRYLIKTRGQQVTLSCSPISGHRSVSWYQQTPGQGLQFLFEYFSETQRNKGNFPGRFSGRQFSNSRSEMNVSTLELGDSALYLCASSIGRGKNIQYFGAGTRLSVL.

The rearrangement joins TRBV4-2 to TRBJ2-7; 8 bases agree with TRBD1. Trimming cost V 3 bases and J 3 bases; bases outside gene matches: 4. The CDR3 has 14 residues. The germline V gene has CDR1 LGHNA and CDR2 YNFKEQ. In DNA form, the CDR3 reads TGTGCCAGCAGCCATGGACAGGGTGACTACGAGCAGTACTTC. Its translation is CASSHGQGDYEQYF.

This sequence joins TRBV27 and TRBJ1-1, with 8 bases that match TRBD1. The CDR3 is 14 amino acids. With V trimmed by 3 bases and J by 0 bases, 0 bases remained unmatched. Germline V lookup: CDR1 MNHEY, CDR2 SMNVEV (reference sequence). This CDR3 is CASSLTGVNTEAFF. The CDR3, as DNA: TGTGCCAGCAGTTTGACAGGGGTGAACACTGAAGCTTTCTTT.

The chain is built from TRBV19 and TRBJ2-1; 8 bases align to TRBD2. The trim removed 4 bases at V and 0 bases at J, leaving 2 bases unmatched. The CDR3 sequence is 15 residues long. Looked up from germline, CDR1 is LNHDA and CDR2 is SQIVND (reference sequence). For the CDR3, the DNA is TGTGCCAGTAGTACACTAGCGGTCTCCTACAATGAGCAGTTCTTC. The encoded protein is CASSTLAVSYNEQFF.

The rearrangement uses TRBV6-5 and TRBJ1-4; perhaps TRBD1 as D (5 bases). Germline-derived CDR1 and CDR2 are MNHEY and SVGAGI. This CDR3 is 12 amino acids long. Trimming shortened V by 6 bases and J by 3 bases, and 5 bases separated the two germline ends. Here the CDR3 DNA reads TGTGCCAGCAGGACAGCTAATGAAAAACTGTTTTTT. Translation gives CASRTANEKLFF.

The chain employs TRBV7-9 and TRBJ2-7, with a weak D call TRBD1 (5 bases). Looked up from germline, CDR1 is SEHNR and CDR2 is FQNEAQ (reference sequence). This CDR3 spans 14 amino acids. Trimming shortened V by 2 bases and J by 2 bases, and 10 bases separated the two germline ends. The CDR3 loop is CASSLNQGPYEQYF. CDR3 DNA: TGTGCCAGCAGCTTAAACCAGGGCCCCTACGAGCAGTACTTC. Using reference TRBV7-9 and TRBJ2-7 for the parts outside the CDR3, the full variable domain is DTGVSQNPRHKITKRGQNVTFRCDPISEHNRLYWYRQTLGQGPEFLTYFQNEAQLEKSRLLSDRFSAERPKGSFSTLEIQRTEQGDSAMYLCASSLNQGPYEQYFGPGTRLTVT.

The V call is TRBV5-4, the J call TRBJ2-3; the match to TRBD2 covers 8 bases. After removal of 0 bases from V and 6 bases from J, the junction contained 3 bases not matched to a gene. CDR3 length: 14 amino acids. Germline CDR1 SGHNT, CDR2 YYREEE (reference sequence). The DNA for the CDR3 is TGTGCCAGCAGCTTGGGGAGCGGGAGTGATACGCAGTATTTT. Protein product: CASSLGSGSDTQYF.

The rearrangement links TRBV5-1 to TRBJ2-7; 7 bases map to TRBD2. This CDR3 is built from 15 residues. After removal of 2 bases from V and 2 bases from J, the junction contained 7 bases not matched to a gene. CDR1 and CDR2 from the germline V gene are SGHRS and YFSETQ. This CDR3 reads CASSFLGGGAYEQYF. The CDR3 DNA follows: TGCGCCAGCAGCTTCCTGGGCGGGGGTGCCTACGAGCAGTACTTC.

CDR3 nucleotides: TGTGCCAGCAGCCAGCCCCCCACTAGTGGCGAGCAGTACTTC. As protein: CASSQPPTSGEQYF. The chain couples TRBV28 to TRBJ2-7; a weak D match, TRBD2 (5 bases). The CDR3 consists of 14 residues. Germline values: CDR1 MDHEN, CDR2 SYDVKM. The V end lost 6 bases, the J end lost 6 bases, and 18 bases lay between the germline ends.

This clone was detected a few times. The genes are TRBV6-6 and TRBJ1-1, with D tentatively TRBD1 (6 bases). The CDR3 covers 15 residues. V shed 6 bases and J shed 6 bases, with 20 bases lying between them. Germline loops: CDR1 MNHNY, CDR2 SVGAGI (reference sequence). CDR3 bases: TGTGCCAGCAGAAGGGACATGGTCACCACGGCTGAAGCTTTCTTT. Protein sequence: CASRRDMVTTAEAFF.

The chain combines TRBV9 with TRBJ2-7, with 9 bases aligning to TRBD2. This CDR3 has 18 residues. Germline CDR1 and CDR2: SGDLS and YYNGEE. Losses at the gene ends were 0 bases for V and 1 base for J; bases not matched to a gene: 11. CDR3 in DNA: TGTGCCAGCAGCGTAGGACTAGCGGAGGCGACCTTTTCCTACGAGCAGTACTTC. Translated, it gives CASSVGLAEATFSYEQYF. The whole variable domain, filled in from reference TRBV9 and TRBJ2-7, reads DSGVTQTPKHLITATGQRVTLRCSPRSGDLSVYWYQQSLDQGLQFLIQYYNGEERAKGNILERFSAQQFPDLHSELNLSSLELGDSALYFCASSVGLAEATFSYEQYFGPGTRLTVT.

This clone was found once. The chain links TRBV2 to TRBJ2-7, with TRBD1 as a possible D gene (5 bases). Trimming cost V 3 bases and J 2 bases, with 14 bases left between them. Germline V gene data show CDR1 as SNHLY and CDR2 as FYNNEI. This CDR3 is built from 15 residues. CDR3 DNA: TGTGCCAGCAGTGACGGGTTGCAGGGCGCCTACGAGCAGTACTTC. This gives the protein CASSDGLQGAYEQYF.

The V call is TRBV6-5, the J call TRBJ1-5; 9 nucleotides match TRBD1. J lost 6 bases, V lost 0 bases, and 6 bases had no gene match. Germline V gene lookup returns CDR1 MNHEY and CDR2 SVGAGI. This CDR3 has 16 residues. DNA for the CDR3: TGTGCCAGCAGTTACTCGTCGGGACAGGGTGGTCAGCCCCAGCATTTT. This encodes CASSYSSGQGGQPQHF.

The rearrangement links TRBV2 to TRBJ1-4; D is unclear. Trimming took off 7 bases at V and 6 bases at J, with 9 bases between the two ends. Germline lookup yields CDR1 SNHLY and CDR2 FYNNEI. The CDR3 runs to 12 residues. CDR3 sequence (DNA): TGTGCCAGCACCGGGTTCGATGAAAAACTGTTTTTT. This translates into CASTGFDEKLFF.

This sequence joins TRBV7-2 and TRBJ2-5, with D possibly being TRBD2 (6 bases). V shed 3 bases and J shed 7 bases, with 9 bases lying between them. The germline CDR1 and CDR2 sequences are SGHTA and FQGNSA. This CDR3 is built from 12 residues. The CDR3 DNA reads TGTGCCAGCAGCTTGGGACTTGGGACCCAGTACTTC. Protein product: CASSLGLGTQYF. The variable domain in full, with the rest retrieved from reference TRBV7-2 and TRBJ2-5, is GAGVSQSPSNKVTEKGKDVELRCDPISGHTALYWYRQSLGQGLEFLIYFQGNSAPDKSGLPSDRFSAERTGGSVSTLTIQRTQQEDSAVYLCASSLGLGTQYFGPGTRLLVL.

The J gene is TRBJ2-1, the V gene TRBV29-1; 7 bases fit TRBD2. Germline CDR1 SQVTM, CDR2 ANQGSEA. The length of the CDR3 is 14 residues. Germline trimming cut 4 bases from V and 4 bases from J; bases unmatched to any gene: 7. CDR3 nucleotides: TGCAGCGTTGGAAGTACTAGCGAGTACAATGAGCAGTTCTTC. It is translated as CSVGSTSEYNEQFF.

The chain joins TRBV6-5 to TRBJ2-2; D might be TRBD2 (5 bases). Trimming pared 6 bases from V and 3 bases from J, leaving 11 bases between. This CDR3 region has 14 residues. Germline CDR1 MNHEY, CDR2 SVGAGI. CDR3 loop: CASRAREYTGELFF. CDR3 coding DNA: TGTGCCAGCAGGGCCCGGGAATACACCGGGGAGCTGTTTTTT.

The CDR3 is CASIPGGWTEAFF. The CDR3 nucleotides are TGTGCCAGCATCCCCGGGGGATGGACTGAAGCTTTCTTT. The chain combines TRBV21-1 with TRBJ1-1. TRBV21-1 is described as a pseudogene. The CDR3 is 13 residues long.

V gene TRBV28 combines with J gene TRBJ2-7; D is unclear. The CDR3 extends over 16 amino acids. Trimming removed 2 bases at V and 2 bases at J, with 16 bases between. Germline CDR1 reads MDHEN; CDR2 reads SYDVKM. DNA of the CDR3: TGTGCCAGCAGTTTACCCCGTCAGGTCCAAGCCTACGAGCAGTACTTC. Translating it yields CASSLPRQVQAYEQYF.

The J gene is TRBJ2-5, the V gene TRBV7-3; 12 positions match TRBD2. The CDR3 totals 16 residues. Per germline, CDR1 SGHTA and CDR2 FQGTGA. Trimming took 4 bases from V and 5 from J; bases not matched to a gene: 8. For the CDR3, the DNA is TGTGCCAGCAGCTCAGACCTAGCGGGAGGGTGGGAGACCCAGTACTTC. This encodes CASSSDLAGGWETQYF.